This TCR beta chain was sequenced in a study of identical twins. MiXCR was run by TCRdb on the 5' RACE reads, yielding one entry per CDR3 protein. Altogether some 690,000 distinct CDR3 sequences are present, 21% being singletons, with the ten largest covering 4% to 5.5%. Germline CDR1 and CDR2: DFQATT and SNEGSKA (reference sequence). The CDR3 covers 14 residues. Trimming left V 0 bases short and J 1 base short, with 10 bases between. This sample was shared with a second study, whose subject was T cells expressing NK-cell markers. That report adds: The TCR beta repertoires were obtained from sorted CD3+CD56+NKG2C+, CD3+CD56+NKG2C- and CD3+CD56-NKG2C+ T cells. Anti-gamma-delta TCR antibody use in several experiments restricted sorting to alpha-beta TCR T cells.

The receptor's source is a woman under 30 in good health. The J gene is TRBJ2-7, the V gene TRBV20-1; D perhaps matches TRBD1 (6 bases). The sequenced sample consisted of PBMCs. This CDR3 reads CSARDPTGSYEQYF. The DNA of the CDR3 is TGCAGTGCTAGAGATCCGACAGGTTCCTACGAGCAGTACTTC.